This TCR beta chain was sequenced during a study of shared clonotypes between healthy human individuals. As for the study in general: Each donor's CD8 memory used one plate, CD8 naive two, each CD4 subset three.

The donor population consisted of healthy HIV-negative adults with no recent acute infections or vaccinations. Germline trimming cut 4 bases from V and 9 bases from J; bases unmatched to any gene: 10. Germline V gene sequence: CDR1 SGHRS, CDR2 YFSETQ. The CDR3 sequence is 16 residues long. TCRdb's copy holds only in-frame clones and misses some; the assay was immunoSEQ multiplex PCR. The sample yields about 2.4 million clones, 93% seen once. The material sequenced was naive CD4+ T cells from PBMCs. Subset described: CD45RA+ positively selected. This TCR came from a young man in good health. Some clones in this sample may be carry-over from other donors' samples. The chain recombines TRBV5-1 with TRBJ2-1, with 13 bases lining up with TRBD2. CDR3 in DNA: TGCGCCAGCAGCCCCCCCGGACTAGCGGGAGAAGGTGAGCAGTTCTTC. Translated: CASSPPGLAGEGEQFF. The full variable domain, in which reference TRBV5-1 and TRBJ2-1 provide the parts outside the CDR3, is KAGVTQTPRYLIKTRGQQVTLSCSPISGHRSVSWYQQTPGQGLQFLFEYFSETQRNKGNFPGRFSGRQFSNSRSEMNVSTLELGDSALYLCASSPPGLAGEGEQFFGPGTRLTVL.